This T cell receptor (beta chain) came from a study of OX40 agonist ivuxolimab in advanced cancers. Study-level findings and limits: Expanded clones belonging to CD8+ T cells outnumbered, on average, those of CD4+. It was also the case that some nonresponders had low normalized T-cell clonal expansion. No antigen was identified for the clonally expanded peripheral T cells.

Sequencing was performed with immunoSEQ multiplex PCR; in TCRdb, only in-frame clones are kept and a portion is missing. The data show around 35,000 clones, with roughly 87% seen just once and 15% to 20% held by the top ten. With autoimmune disease history or systemic immunosuppression, patients were excluded. The CDR3 is made up of 11 amino acids. V dropped 4 bases and J dropped 7 bases, with 6 bases sitting between them. Germline V gene data show CDR1 as SGHDT and CDR2 as YYEEEE. Worth noting for this clone: Its antigen is as yet unknown.

Sequencing was performed on CD4+ or CD8+ T cells sorted from blood, taken in a trial of the OX40 agonist ivuxolimab. The gene calls are TRBV5-6 and TRBJ2-1; D unresolved. The clonotype was recovered from an adult with an advanced solid tumor such as melanoma, head and neck, liver or kidney cancer. CDR3 DNA: TGTGCCAGCAGCCTGGGGAATGAGCAGTTCTTC. Its translation is CASSLGNEQFF.